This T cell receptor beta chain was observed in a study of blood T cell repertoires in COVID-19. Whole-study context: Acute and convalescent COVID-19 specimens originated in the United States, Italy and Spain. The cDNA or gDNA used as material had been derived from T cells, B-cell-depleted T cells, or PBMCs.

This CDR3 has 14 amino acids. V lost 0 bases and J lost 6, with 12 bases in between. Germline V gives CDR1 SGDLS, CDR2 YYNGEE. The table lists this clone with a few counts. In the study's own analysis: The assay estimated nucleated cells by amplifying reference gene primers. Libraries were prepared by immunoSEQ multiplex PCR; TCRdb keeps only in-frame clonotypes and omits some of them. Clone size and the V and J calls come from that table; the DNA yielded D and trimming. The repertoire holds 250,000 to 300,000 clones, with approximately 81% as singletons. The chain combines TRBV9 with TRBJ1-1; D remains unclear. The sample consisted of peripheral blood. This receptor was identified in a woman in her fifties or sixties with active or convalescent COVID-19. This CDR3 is CASSVVGGRPEAFF. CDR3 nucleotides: TGTGCCAGCAGCGTAGTGGGAGGACGCCCTGAAGCTTTCTTT.